Below, 28 T cell receptor beta chains from the same sample are listed, as sequenced in a study of HIV-infected patients and healthy controls. TCRdb re-analysed the 5' RACE reads in MiXCR, keeping a single row per CDR3 protein. Here the sample spans 65,000 to 70,000 distinct CDR3 sequences, about a sixth being singletons. Sequenced material: CD4+ T cells from blood. All receptors derive from a human donor in good health.

The chain has TRBV18 and TRBJ1-1; D is perhaps TRBD1 (5 bases). The V end lost 7 bases, the J end lost 1 base, and 10 bases lay between the germline ends. There are 13 residues in the CDR3. Germline CDR1 and CDR2: KGHSH and LQKENI. The CDR3 reads CASFGTANTEAFF. The CDR3 DNA reads TGTGCCAGCTTTGGGACGGCGAACACTGAAGCTTTCTTT.

This clonotype was counted between two and nine times. This CDR3 is CASMGPGTMKTQYF. The CDR3 region has the DNA TGTGCCAGCATGGGGCCGGGTACCATGAAGACCCAGTACTTC. The rearrangement joins TRBV28 to TRBJ2-5; a weak D match, TRBD1 (5 bases). CDR1 is MDHEN and CDR2 is SYDVKM in the germline V gene. This CDR3 has 14 amino acids. Trimming stripped 7 bases from V and 6 bases from J, with 18 bases between.

This clonotype was seen a few times. The J gene is TRBJ2-4, the V gene TRBV20-1; 8 positions agree with TRBD1. The V gene's germline CDR1 is DFQATT and CDR2 SNEGSKA (reference sequence). This CDR3 spans 13 amino acids. The V gene end was trimmed by 1 base and the J gene end by 6 bases; junction bases not matched to a gene: 2. The DNA of the CDR3 is TGCAGTGCTAGAGGACAGGGGACAAACATTCAGTACTTC. Translating it yields CSARGQGTNIQYF.

V is TRBV7-2 and J is TRBJ2-4; 15 nucleotides agree with TRBD2. Germline lookup yields CDR1 SGHTA and CDR2 FQGNSA. V lost 1 base, J lost 8 bases, and 9 bases stayed unmatched. The CDR3 runs 18 residues. CDR3 residues: CASSLVVGLAGGRDIQYF. CDR3 in DNA: TGTGCCAGCAGCTTAGTAGTGGGACTAGCGGGAGGCCGAGACATTCAGTACTTC.

This clonotype was detected ten times or more. The chain carries TRBV7-6 and TRBJ2-5, with a possible D match to TRBD1 (6 bases). V was shortened by 5 bases and J by 2 bases, with 15 bases between the two germline ends. The CDR3 totals 15 residues. Germline CDR1 is SGHVS and CDR2 is FNYEAQ. CDR3: CASSGGGILQETQYF. As DNA, the CDR3 is TGTGCCAGCAGCGGGGGCGGAATCTTACAAGAGACCCAGTACTTC.

The rearrangement joins TRBV19 to TRBJ1-1; the D gene is possibly TRBD1 (6 bases). With 6 bases removed from V and 4 bases from J, the gap between germline ends came to 18 bases. There are 15 residues in the CDR3. Germline CDR1 LNHDA, CDR2 SQIVND (reference sequence). The CDR3 nucleotides are TGTGCCAGTAGACCCCGGGACAACGGGCTCACTGAAGCTTTCTTT. Protein product: CASRPRDNGLTEAFF.

This clonotype was seen only a few times. The CDR3 DNA reads TGTGCCAGCAGTGAATATACCAGGAGGGGCGAGCAGTTCTTC. It specifies CASSEYTRRGEQFF. The chain employs TRBV25-1 and TRBJ2-1, with a possible D match to TRBD2 (6 bases). The length of the CDR3 is 14 residues. Trimming removed 0 bases at V and 10 bases at J, with 13 bases between. Germline V gene sequence: CDR1 MGHDK, CDR2 SYGVNS.

This clonotype has only a few counts. The CDR3 protein is CNAGGGVETQYF. In DNA form, the CDR3 reads TGCAACGCCGGGGGGGGCGTGGAGACCCAGTACTTC. This sequence joins TRBV29-1 and TRBJ2-5; 8 bases are shared with TRBD2. The V gene's germline CDR1 is SQVTM and CDR2 ANQGSEA. The CDR3 runs to 12 residues. The variable domain in full, completed from reference TRBV29-1 and TRBJ2-5, reads SAVISQKPSRDICQRGTSLTIQCQVDSQVTMMFWYRQQPGQSLTLIATANQGSEATYESGFVIDKFPISRPNLTFSTLTVSNMSPEDSSIYLCNAGGGVETQYFGPGTRLLVL.

The J gene is TRBJ2-3, the V gene TRBV6-5; 9 bases map to TRBD1. Germline trimming cut 6 bases from V and 4 bases from J; bases unmatched to any gene: 8. The CDR3 contains 15 residues. Germline loops: CDR1 MNHEY, CDR2 SVGAGI. The CDR3 DNA reads TGTGCCAGCAGATTACTGGGGACAGGGCCAGATACGCAGTATTTT. This gives the protein CASRLLGTGPDTQYF.

This clonotype was picked up many times. J is TRBJ2-7 and V is TRBV20-1, with 7 bases lining up with TRBD1. This CDR3 is built from 13 residues. Germline values: CDR1 DFQATT, CDR2 SNEGSKA (reference sequence). With 2 bases clipped from V and 3 bases from J, the junction kept 4 bases outside the gene matches. The CDR3 region is CSARRGGNYEQYF. The DNA for the CDR3 is TGCAGTGCTAGAAGAGGGGGCAACTACGAGCAGTACTTC.

This clonotype was detected only a few times. The J gene is TRBJ2-3, the V gene TRBV25-1; no definite D call. V was clipped by 5 bases and J by 6 bases, with 18 bases between them. The CDR3 loop spans 15 amino acids. In germline, CDR1 is MGHDK, CDR2 SYGVNS. The CDR3 here is CASSPGEKRVDTQYF. The DNA for the CDR3 is TGTGCCAGCAGTCCCGGAGAGAAACGAGTGGATACGCAGTATTTT.

There are many counts of this clonotype. The CDR3 region is CASRGTGISYEQYF. CDR3 sequence (DNA): TGTGCCAGCAGAGGGACAGGCATCTCCTACGAGCAGTACTTC. The J gene is TRBJ2-7, the V gene TRBV12-3 or TRBV12-4; TRBD1 matches at 8 bases. The CDR3 runs 14 residues. Trimming cost V 6 bases and J 0 bases; bases outside gene matches: 4.

The gene calls are TRBV20-1 and TRBJ2-4; maybe TRBD2 (6 bases). In germline, CDR1 is DFQATT, CDR2 SNEGSKA (reference sequence). The CDR3 runs 13 residues. The ends were cut back, 3 bases at V and 5 bases at J, with 11 bases in the middle. The CDR3 region is CSASPAGQNIQYF. The DNA for the CDR3 is TGCAGTGCTAGTCCAGCGGGTCAAAACATTCAGTACTTC.

The rearrangement joins TRBV7-2 to TRBJ2-5; no reliable D call. From germline, CDR1 is SGHTA and CDR2 FQGNSA. The CDR3 is 12 residues long. V lost 1 base and J 5 bases, leaving 5 bases between the germline ends. The CDR3 reads CASSLEPETQYF. The CDR3 DNA reads TGTGCCAGCAGCTTAGAGCCCGAGACCCAGTACTTC.

This clonotype was detected a few times. The rearrangement links TRBV6-2 or TRBV6-3 to TRBJ2-5; either TRBD1 or TRBD2 may fit D (5 bases each). The germline gives CDR1 MNHEY, CDR2 SVGEGT. This CDR3 region has 15 residues. V gave up 8 bases and J gave up 4 bases, with 20 bases separating them. CDR3 nucleotide sequence: TGTGCCAGCGGGGCCTCAAGGAGCGGCGCAGAGACCCAGTACTTC. This encodes CASGASRSGAETQYF.

This clonotype has only a few counts. V gene TRBV2 combines with J gene TRBJ2-3, with 9 bases matching TRBD2. The V and J ends lost 0 bases and 0 bases, in that order; junction bases with no gene match: 1. Per germline, CDR1 SNHLY and CDR2 FYNNEI. This CDR3 has 16 amino acids. This chain's CDR3 is CASSEASGGSTDTQYF. CDR3 bases: TGTGCCAGCAGTGAAGCTAGCGGGGGAAGCACAGATACGCAGTATTTT. Based on the CDR3 plus reference TRBV2 and TRBJ2-3, the full variable domain is EPEVTQTPSHQVTQMGQEVILRCVPISNHLYFYWYRQILGQKVEFLVSFYNNEISEKSEIFDDQFSVERPDGSNFTLKIRSTKLEDSAMYFCASSEASGGSTDTQYFGPGTRLTVL.

The chain joins TRBV7-2 to TRBJ1-1; D remains unclear. Trimming took off 3 bases at V and 1 base at J, with 6 bases between the two ends. Germline V gives CDR1 SGHTA, CDR2 FQGNSA. The CDR3 is 13 residues long. CDR3 region: CASSFAQNTEAFF. The CDR3 DNA follows: TGTGCCAGCAGCTTCGCACAGAACACTGAAGCTTTCTTT.

This chain links TRBV20-1 with TRBJ1-1; D perhaps matches TRBD1 (5 bases). V lost 5 bases, J lost 1 base, and 14 bases lay in between. Germline-derived CDR1 and CDR2 are DFQATT and SNEGSKA (reference sequence). This CDR3 comprises 14 residues. This CDR3 is CSARDGLPNTEAFF. For the CDR3, the DNA is TGCAGTGCTCGGGACGGTTTACCGAACACTGAAGCTTTCTTT.

This clonotype was seen many times. V and J are TRBV7-2 and TRBJ1-1, with D possibly TRBD1 on 5 matching bases. The V end lost 1 base, the J end lost 11 bases, and 17 bases lay between the germline ends. Per the germline V gene, CDR1 is SGHTA and CDR2 is FQGNSA. The CDR3 sequence is 14 residues long. CDR3 amino acids: CASSLEVPAGSAFF. Here the CDR3 DNA reads TGTGCCAGCAGCTTAGAAGTCCCTGCAGGGTCGGCTTTCTTT.

The V gene is TRBV25-1, the J gene TRBJ2-1; D is unclear. The CDR3 is made up of 16 amino acids. The ends were cut back, 2 bases at V and 2 bases at J, with 13 bases in the middle. Germline V gene data show CDR1 as MGHDK and CDR2 as SYGVNS. The CDR3 loop reads CASSERIQTPYNEQFF. The CDR3 nucleotides read TGTGCCAGCAGTGAACGGATACAAACCCCCTACAATGAGCAGTTCTTC.

This clonotype showed up many times. The rearrangement joins TRBV2 to TRBJ2-4; D possibly corresponds to TRBD2 (6 bases). V was trimmed by 1 base and J by 12 bases, leaving 10 bases between them. This CDR3 region has 12 residues. Germline V lookup: CDR1 SNHLY, CDR2 FYNNEI. CDR3 sequence reads: CASSEGRVTQYF. CDR3 nucleotide sequence: TGTGCCAGCAGTGAAGGGAGGGTTACTCAGTACTTC.

This clonotype was seen ten or more times. The chain combines TRBV7-9 with TRBJ2-3; TRBD2 is a possible D gene (5 bases). Germline V gene lookup returns CDR1 SEHNR and CDR2 FQNEAQ (reference sequence). The CDR3 is 14 amino acids. V gave up 4 bases and J gave up 1 base, with 9 bases separating them. The CDR3 nucleotides read TGTGCCAGCAGCTCTGCGGGCCGCACAGATACGCAGTATTTT. It specifies CASSSAGRTDTQYF.

The rearrangement links TRBV6-2 or TRBV6-3 to TRBJ1-1, with D hard to call. CDR3 length equals 13 residues. The germline V gene has CDR1 MNHEY and CDR2 SVGEGT. V was shortened by 7 bases and J by 1 base, with 10 bases between the two germline ends. In DNA, the CDR3 is TGTGCCAGCATTAAGATCCCGAACACTGAAGCTTTCTTT. As protein: CASIKIPNTEAFF.

In this sample, this clonotype turned up many times. This chain uses TRBV13 with TRBJ1-5; no clear D gene. Trimming removed 3 bases from V and 4 bases from J, with 4 bases in between. The CDR3 sequence is 12 residues long. Germline CDR1 and CDR2: PRHDT and FYEKMQ (reference sequence). Here the CDR3 DNA reads TGTGCCAGCAGCTTTTATAATCAGCCCCAGCATTTT. Its translation: CASSFYNQPQHF.

The V call is TRBV14, the J call TRBJ2-7, with TRBD1 as a possible D gene (5 bases). The CDR3 runs to 14 residues. CDR1 and CDR2 from the germline V gene are SGHDN and FVKESK. V shed 4 bases and J shed 1 base, with 11 bases lying between them. This CDR3 is CASSPVRVSYEQYF. In DNA, the CDR3 is TGTGCCAGCAGCCCGGTCAGGGTTTCCTACGAGCAGTACTTC.

This clonotype has only a few counts. V gene TRBV7-9 combines with J gene TRBJ2-1, with D tentatively TRBD1 or TRBD2 (5 bases each). V was cut by 1 base and J by 4 bases, with 17 bases left in between. There are 17 residues in the CDR3. Looked up from germline, CDR1 is SEHNR and CDR2 is FQNEAQ (reference sequence). CDR3 sequence (DNA): TGTGCCAGCAGCTTAGGGTCCGGGACCCGGTGGTACAATGAGCAGTTCTTC. Residues: CASSLGSGTRWYNEQFF.

The genes are TRBV20-1 and TRBJ2-1, with 8 bases fitting TRBD2. This CDR3 has 14 amino acids. Germline V gene lookup returns CDR1 DFQATT and CDR2 SNEGSKA (reference sequence). V shed 6 bases and J 2 bases; nucleotides not matched to a gene: 6. The CDR3 here is CSAISGSTYNEQFF. The CDR3 coding sequence is TGCAGTGCCATCAGCGGGAGTACCTACAATGAGCAGTTCTTC.

The chain is built from TRBV27 and TRBJ2-3, with 8 nucleotides matching TRBD1. Looked up from germline, CDR1 is MNHEY and CDR2 is SMNVEV (reference sequence). The junction had 8 bases not matched to a gene; V was cut back by 9 bases and J by 6 bases. There are 13 residues in the CDR3. The CDR3 nucleotides read TGTGCCAGTTGTACAGGGGGAGCGGATACGCAGTATTTT. Its protein product is CASCTGGADTQYF.